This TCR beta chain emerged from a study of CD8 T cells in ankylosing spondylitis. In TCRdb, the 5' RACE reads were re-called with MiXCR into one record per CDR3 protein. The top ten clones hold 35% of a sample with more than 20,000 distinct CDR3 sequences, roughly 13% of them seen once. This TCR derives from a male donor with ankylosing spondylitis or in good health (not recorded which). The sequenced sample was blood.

The CDR3 DNA is TGCAGTGCTAGAACGGGACTAGCGGCGGATGAGCAGTTCTTC. Amino acid sequence: CSARTGLAADEQFF. The rearrangement uses TRBV20-1 and TRBJ2-1, with TRBD2 matching over 11 bases. The J segment lost 8 bases and the V segment lost 2 bases, leaving 5 bases of the junction unmatched. The CDR3 totals 14 residues. CDR1 is DFQATT, CDR2 SNEGSKA, per germline (reference sequence).